These T cell receptor beta chains were read from a single sample in a study of technical replicates of blood from several donors. Here immunoSEQ multiplex PCR was the method, and the copy in TCRdb shows in-frame clones only, minus some. The sample has fewer than 60,000 clones; roughly 90% are singletons. The sequencing input was PBMCs. All receptors come from a human donor in good health. Some clones in this sample may be carry-over from other donors' samples. Both conserved end residues are part of each CDR3. The D gene is left open where the match is weak. Size is omitted from some rows. Given values are once, few, many or a class for expanded clones.

v_call,j_call,clone_size,d_call,cdr3_aa,cdr3_nt
TRBV19,TRBJ1-2,-,-,CASSIDRRGYTF,TGTGCCAGTAGTATAGATCGGCGGGGCTACACCTTC
TRBV7-9,TRBJ1-1,-,TRBD1,CASSLRGLTEAFF,TGTGCCAGCAGCCTCAGGGGGCTGACTGAAGCTTTCTTT
TRBV18,TRBJ2-2,-,-,CASSSRGTGELFF,TGTGCCAGCTCCTCACGGGGCACCGGGGAGCTGTTTTTT
TRBV21-1,TRBJ2-1,-,-,CASSGPSRTSGYNEQFF,TGTGCCAGCAGCGGGCCCTCTCGGACTAGCGGATACAATGAGCAGTTCTTC
TRBV9,TRBJ1-2,-,-,CASSVVPGSDGYTF,TGTGCCAGCAGCGTAGTTCCAGGGTCGGATGGCTACACCTTC
TRBV7-7,TRBJ2-6,once,TRBD1,CASSGQGRSNVLTF,TGTGCCAGCAGCGGACAGGGTAGGTCCAACGTCCTGACTTTC
TRBV4-3,TRBJ1-2,-,-,CASSQGRVYGYTF,TGCGCCAGCAGCCAAGGCCGGGTGTATGGCTACACCTTC
TRBV6-4,TRBJ2-5,-,TRBD2,CANLTSGGAGETQYF,TGTGCCAACTTGACTAGCGGGGGGGCAGGGGAGACCCAGTACTTC
TRBV6-1,TRBJ2-7,-,TRBD1,CASSRDRDDEQYF,TGTGCCAGCAGTCGGGACAGGGACGACGAGCAGTACTTC
TRBV29-1,TRBJ1-1,-,TRBD1,CSARQGGTEAFF,TGCAGCGCTCGACAGGGAGGTACTGAAGCTTTCTTT
TRBV6-4,TRBJ1-6,-,TRBD1,CASSETGESPLHF,TGTGCCAGCAGTGAGACAGGGGAATCACCCCTCCACTTT
TRBV4-2,TRBJ1-2,-,-,CASSPANYGYTF,TGTGCCAGCAGCCCAGCTAACTATGGCTACACCTTC
TRBV7-3,TRBJ2-2,-,TRBD1,CASSSGGGELFF,TGTGCCAGCAGCTCAGGGGGAGGGGAGCTGTTTTTT
TRBV5-8,TRBJ1-6,-,TRBD1,CASSHRDRGNSPLHF,TGTGCCAGCAGCCACCGGGACAGGGGTAATTCACCCCTCCACTTT
TRBV7-3,TRBJ1-1,few,-,CASSLTQGDTEAFF,TGTGCCAGCAGCTTAACCCAAGGAGACACTGAAGCTTTCTTT
TRBV19,TRBJ2-5,-,TRBD2,CASSISSGGSETQYF,TGTGCCAGTAGTATCTCAAGCGGGGGGTCTGAGACCCAGTACTTC
TRBV4-1,TRBJ2-4,-,-,CASSQDGRNIQYF,TGCGCCAGCAGCCAAGATGGGCGCAACATTCAGTACTTC
TRBV10-3,TRBJ1-2,-,-,CAINRAQANYGYTF,TGTGCCATCAACAGGGCACAAGCTAACTATGGCTACACCTTC
TRBV9,TRBJ2-5,-,-,CASSVVGGLETQYF,TGTGCCAGCAGCGTAGTTGGGGGCCTGGAGACCCAGTACTTC
TRBV4-2,TRBJ2-3,-,TRBD2,CASSQLGLDQDTQYF,TGTGCCAGCAGCCAACTGGGACTAGACCAAGATACGCAGTATTTT
TRBV7-9,TRBJ2-2,-,TRBD2,CASRPGTSGINTGELFF,TGTGCCAGCAGACCCGGGACTAGCGGGATCAACACCGGGGAGCTGTTTTTT
TRBV6-5,TRBJ1-1,-,-,CASRQTLNTEAFF,TGTGCCAGCAGACAGACCCTAAACACTGAAGCTTTCTTT
TRBV6-5,TRBJ2-2,-,TRBD1,CASSSGTGGTGELFF,TGTGCCAGCTCTTCAGGGACAGGGGGGACCGGGGAGCTGTTTTTT
TRBV4-1,TRBJ1-6,-,TRBD1,CASSHLDRDSPLHF,TGCGCCAGCAGCCACCTGGACAGGGATTCACCCCTCCACTTT
TRBV5-1,TRBJ2-2,-,-,CASSPQVGNTGELFF,TGCGCCAGCAGCCCTCAGGTGGGGAACACCGGGGAGCTGTTTTTT
TRBV5-1,TRBJ2-3,-,TRBD2,CASSLAERGSTDTQYF,TGCGCCAGCAGCTTGGCCGAGCGGGGTAGCACAGATACGCAGTATTTT
TRBV5-1,TRBJ2-5,-,TRBD2,CASSLQASGGVQETQYF,TGCGCCAGCAGCTTGCAGGCTAGCGGGGGGGTCCAAGAGACCCAGTACTTC
TRBV27,TRBJ2-7,once,-,CASSSMYPRDEQYF,TGTGCCAGCAGTTCTATGTATCCGAGGGACGAGCAGTACTTC
TRBV7-3,TRBJ2-7,-,TRBD1,CASSLGQGREQYF,TGTGCCAGCAGCTTAGGACAGGGGAGAGAGCAGTACTTC
TRBV23-1,TRBJ1-6,once,-,CASSQFCASPLHF,TGCGCCAGCAGTCAATTTTGCGCGTCACCCCTCCACTTT
TRBV6-5,TRBJ2-7,-,TRBD2,CASSYHSGSRAYEQYF,TGTGCCAGCAGTTACCATAGCGGGAGCCGGGCCTACGAGCAGTACTTC
TRBV10-3,TRBJ1-5,-,TRBD1,CAISDLIDRVDNQPQHF,TGTGCCATCAGTGATCTAATCGACAGGGTTGACAATCAGCCCCAGCATTTT
TRBV5-1,TRBJ1-1,-,-,CASSLGQVGGSEAFF,TGCGCCAGCAGCTTGGGACAGGTCGGTGGATCTGAAGCTTTCTTT
TRBV2,TRBJ1-2,once,TRBD1,CASKAGGLNYGYTF,TGTGCCAGCAAGGCAGGGGGCCTCAACTATGGCTACACCTTC
TRBV2,TRBJ1-2,once,TRBD1,CASSGQGGNYGYTF,TGTGCCAGCAGTGGTCAGGGGGGTAACTATGGCTACACCTTC
TRBV7-3,TRBJ2-3,-,-,CASSSGGRWDTQYF,TGTGCCAGCAGCTCCGGGGGGCGTTGGGATACGCAGTATTTT
TRBV11-3,TRBJ2-7,-,-,CASSLDPGSEQYF,TGTGCCAGCAGCTTAGATCCGGGGTCCGAGCAGTACTTC
TRBV30,TRBJ2-2,-,-,CAWRGAGELFF,TGTGCCTGGAGAGGGGCCGGGGAGCTGTTTTTT
TRBV29-1,TRBJ2-7,-,-,CSVGRAGRLYEQYF,TGCAGCGTCGGAAGGGCAGGGCGTCTCTACGAGCAGTACTTC
TRBV7-9,TRBJ2-7,-,-,CASSLSTGEDEQYF,TGTGCCAGCAGCTTATCCACAGGGGAGGATGAGCAGTACTTC